The TCR beta chain under discussion was sequenced for a study of shared T cell receptors in the human thymus. The CDR3 contains 13 residues. V lost 3 bases and J lost 10; bases outside the gene matches: 8. CDR1 is SNHLY and CDR2 is FYNNEI in the germline V gene. Repertoires were generated with immunoSEQ multiplex PCR, while TCRdb's copy carries only in-frame clones and drops some. The data contain about 710,000 clones, around 87% of them seen just once; the ten biggest clones take up just under 0.0095%. A further study also used this sample, focusing on human thymus T cells. Per that study: Each of the donors was a healthy Finnish infant who was undergoing open corrective cardiac surgery for congenital heart defects. Thymus specimens were resections from corrective heart surgery. Usage of V and J genes appeared biased in thymic and blood repertoires. Related research examined unrelated individuals and reported that their thymic repertoires overlapped highly.

V usage is TRBV2 and J usage is TRBJ1-1; 7 bases fit TRBD1. This TCR derives from a boy younger than two with a congenital heart defect. Material: thymocytes. This chain's CDR3 is CASSDDRAGGAFF. The CDR3 coding sequence is TGTGCCAGCAGTGATGACAGGGCGGGTGGAGCTTTCTTT. Filled out from reference TRBV2 and TRBJ1-1, the complete variable domain reads EPEVTQTPSHQVTQMGQEVILRCVPISNHLYFYWYRQILGQKVEFLVSFYNNEISEKSEIFDDQFSVERPDGSNFTLKIRSTKLEDSAMYFCASSDDRAGGAFFGQGTRLTVV.